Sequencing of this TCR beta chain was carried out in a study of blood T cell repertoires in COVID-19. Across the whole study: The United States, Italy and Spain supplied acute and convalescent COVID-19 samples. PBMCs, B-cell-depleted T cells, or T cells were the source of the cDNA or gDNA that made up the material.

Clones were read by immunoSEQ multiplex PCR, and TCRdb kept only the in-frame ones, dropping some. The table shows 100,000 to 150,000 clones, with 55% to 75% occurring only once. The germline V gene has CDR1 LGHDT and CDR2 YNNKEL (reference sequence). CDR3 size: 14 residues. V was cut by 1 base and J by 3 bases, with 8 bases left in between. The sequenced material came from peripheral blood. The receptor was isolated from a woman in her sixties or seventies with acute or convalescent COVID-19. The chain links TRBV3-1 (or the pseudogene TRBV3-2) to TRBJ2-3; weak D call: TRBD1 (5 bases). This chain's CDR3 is CASSQVGQTDTQYF. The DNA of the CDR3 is TGTGCCAGCAGCCAAGTGGGGCAAACAGATACGCAGTATTTT.